This TCR beta chain was sequenced during a study of T-cell reconstitution after alpha-beta-depleted transplantation in children. General study findings and limits: Expanded graft clones, several hundred of them, were reportedly the source of alpha-beta T cells about two months after transplant. At the one-year point after transplant, T-cell counts and TCRbeta diversity were found to come mostly from T cells that had been newly produced.

For this clonotype: Its target is unknown.

As it was prepared, the TCRbeta library received unique molecular identifiers. TCRdb re-analysed the PCR reads in MiXCR, keeping a single row per CDR3 protein. In the table there are about 200,000 distinct CDR3 sequences, roughly 7.1% of which are singletons. Germline V gene data show CDR1 as SNHLY and CDR2 as FYNNEI. This CDR3 is 14 amino acids long. V was trimmed by 4 bases and J by 4 bases, leaving 13 bases between them. The specimen comprised PBMCs, sampled before TCRalphabeta/CD19-depleted stem cell transplant. V gene TRBV2 combines with J gene TRBJ2-5; tentative D call: TRBD1 (5 bases). This sequence originates from a boy aged 2-9 years with acute lymphoblastic leukemia, due to receive a stem cell transplant. CDR3 sequence (DNA): TGTGCCAGCAGTGGAGATTGGGGCTTAGAGACCCAGTACTTC. Its protein product is CASSGDWGLETQYF.